This T cell receptor beta chain is from a study of fetal regulatory T cell absence and autoimmunity. For this clone: Its matching antigen is unknown.

The study's findings and limits: Pancreas TCRs were oligoclonally enriched versus cord blood, some clones over 100-fold. In IPEX, the enrichment was taken to support antigen-driven autoimmunity before birth.

The assay was run at survey level. Using immunoSEQ multiplex PCR, the repertoire was profiled, and TCRdb retains in-frame clones only, with some absent. The sample holds some 87,000 clones, 72% seen once. This CDR3 is built from 16 residues. Germline assignment: CDR1 SGHDN and CDR2 FVKESK. V was pared by 1 base and J by 2 bases, with 5 bases of the junction left unmatched. The sequenced material came from pancreas tissue. The sequence was collected from a male donor with IPEX syndrome. The chain recombines TRBV14 with TRBJ2-7, with 10 bases lining up with TRBD2. The chain's CDR3 is CASSQVGTSVPYEQYF. CDR3 nucleotides: TGTGCCAGCAGCCAAGTAGGGACTAGCGTTCCCTACGAGCAGTACTTC. Using reference TRBV14 and TRBJ2-7 for the parts outside the CDR3, the full variable domain is EAGVTQFPSHSVIEKGQTVTLRCDPISGHDNLYWYRRVMGKEIKFLLHFVKESKQDESGMPNNRFLAERTGGTYSTLKVQPAELEDSGVYFCASSQVGTSVPYEQYFGPGTRLTVT.